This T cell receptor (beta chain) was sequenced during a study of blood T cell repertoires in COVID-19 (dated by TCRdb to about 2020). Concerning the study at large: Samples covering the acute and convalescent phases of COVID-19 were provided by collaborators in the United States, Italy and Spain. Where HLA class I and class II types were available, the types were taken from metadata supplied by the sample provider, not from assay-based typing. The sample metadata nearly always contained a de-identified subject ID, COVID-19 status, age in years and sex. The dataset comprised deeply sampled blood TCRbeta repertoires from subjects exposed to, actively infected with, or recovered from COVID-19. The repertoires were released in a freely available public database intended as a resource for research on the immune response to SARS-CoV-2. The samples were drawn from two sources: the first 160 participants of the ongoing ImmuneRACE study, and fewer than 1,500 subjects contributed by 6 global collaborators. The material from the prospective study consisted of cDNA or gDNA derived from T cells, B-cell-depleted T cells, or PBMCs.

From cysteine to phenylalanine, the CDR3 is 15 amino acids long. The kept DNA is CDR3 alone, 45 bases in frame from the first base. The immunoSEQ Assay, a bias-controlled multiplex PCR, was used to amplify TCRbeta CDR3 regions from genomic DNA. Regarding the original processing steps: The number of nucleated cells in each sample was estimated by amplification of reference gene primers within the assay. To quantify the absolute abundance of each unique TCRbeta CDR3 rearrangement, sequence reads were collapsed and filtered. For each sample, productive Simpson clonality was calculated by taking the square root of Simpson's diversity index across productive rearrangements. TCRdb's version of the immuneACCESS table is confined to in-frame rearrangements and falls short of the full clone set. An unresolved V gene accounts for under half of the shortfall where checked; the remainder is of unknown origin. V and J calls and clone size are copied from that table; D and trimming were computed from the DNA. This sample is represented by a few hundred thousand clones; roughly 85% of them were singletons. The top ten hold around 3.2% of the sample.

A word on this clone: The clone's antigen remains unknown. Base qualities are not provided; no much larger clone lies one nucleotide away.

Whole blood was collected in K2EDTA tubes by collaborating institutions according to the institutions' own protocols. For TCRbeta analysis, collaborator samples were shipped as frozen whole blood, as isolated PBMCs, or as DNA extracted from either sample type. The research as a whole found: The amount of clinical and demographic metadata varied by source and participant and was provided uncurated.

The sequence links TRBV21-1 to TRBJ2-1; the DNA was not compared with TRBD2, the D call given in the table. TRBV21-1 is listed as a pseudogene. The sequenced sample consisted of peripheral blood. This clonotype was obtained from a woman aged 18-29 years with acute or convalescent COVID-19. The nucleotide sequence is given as TGTGCCAGCAGCAAATCCCTGAGCTCCTACAATGAGCAGTTCTTC. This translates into CASSKSLSSYNEQFF.